The source of this T cell receptor beta chain is a study of T cell responses to AZD1222 COVID-19 vaccine. Comment on this clone: Its antigen is not identified.

CDR3 length: 16 residues. Germline V gives CDR1 KGHDR, CDR2 SFDVKD. The junction had 3 bases not matched to a gene; V was cut back by 4 bases and J by 0 bases. Repertoires were generated with immunoSEQ multiplex PCR, while TCRdb's copy carries only in-frame clones and drops some. Seen here are approximately 80,000 clones, 88% observed once, and the top ten hold roughly 5.1%. General study results and limits: Regions 160-218 and 743-854 dominated among vaccine-associated CD4 TCRs spanning spike. The repertoires were collected only after the peak T cell response.

This clonotype was sampled from an adult in good health. The sequences come from peripheral blood, collected on day 0 of MenACWY control vaccination. The rearrangement links TRBV24-1 to TRBJ1-5, with TRBD1 identical over 9 bases. CDR3 nucleotides: TGTGCCACCAGTGACCCGGACAGGGGTAGCAATCAGCCCCAGCATTTT. Translating gives CATSDPDRGSNQPQHF.